Shown below are 22 T cell receptor beta chains from a single sample sequenced in a study of post-analysis software for immune sequencing data. Study-wide results and caveats: Roughly 5 TRBV segments, TRBV5-6, TRBV5-1 and TRBV20-1 among them, were found more frequent in patients than controls.

Unique molecular identifiers tagged the TCR beta cDNA libraries. In TCRdb, the PCR reads were re-called with MiXCR into one record per CDR3 protein. Of roughly 730,000 distinct CDR3 sequences detected, about 27% appear once; the ten largest clones hold roughly 0.57%. These receptors' targets are unknown. The sample taken for sequencing was blood. These receptors were obtained from a girl aged 10 to 17 with multiple sclerosis.

V gene TRBV20-1 combines with J gene TRBJ2-3, with unresolved D. Germline V CDR1 and CDR2: DFQATT, SNEGSKA (reference sequence). This CDR3 has 15 residues. Trimming pared 1 base from V and 2 bases from J, leaving 13 bases between. CDR3 DNA: TGCAGTGCTAGAGTGAACCCCTTTCCCACAGATACGCAGTATTTT. This codes for CSARVNPFPTDTQYF.

This clonotype was picked up a small number of times. The rearrangement joins TRBV29-1 to TRBJ2-7, with D hard to call. The CDR3 has 12 residues. The V gene's germline CDR1 is SQVTM and CDR2 ANQGSEA. The chain's CDR3 is CRKRRPFYEQYF. The CDR3 DNA follows: TGCAGAAAAAGGAGACCCTTCTACGAGCAGTACTTC.

The sample holds one count of this clonotype. The chain has TRBV6-1 and TRBJ1-1, with D hard to call. CDR3 length equals 13 residues. Looked up from germline, CDR1 is MNHNS and CDR2 is SASEGT. V shed 6 bases and J shed 4 bases, with 12 bases lying between them. The CDR3 region has the DNA TGTGCCAGCAGGGAAACTTTGGGCACTGAAGCTTTCTTT. It translates to CASRETLGTEAFF.

The chain has TRBV7-2 and TRBJ1-2; maybe TRBD1 (6 bases). The CDR3 length is 13 residues. Trimming pared 2 bases from V and 6 bases from J, leaving 10 bases between. Germline CDR1 is SGHTA and CDR2 is FQGNSA. CDR3 DNA: TGTGCCAGCAGCTTAAGGACAGTAGATGGCTACACCTTC. This gives the protein CASSLRTVDGYTF.

A few counts support this clonotype. The chain uses TRBV20-1 and TRBJ2-5, with 8 bases matching TRBD1. This CDR3 is 17 amino acids long. V gave up 1 base and J gave up 1 base; unmatched junction bases: 11. Looked up from germline, CDR1 is DFQATT and CDR2 is SNEGSKA (reference sequence). CDR3 loop: CSARALNRGFRQETQYF. CDR3 coding DNA: TGCAGTGCTAGAGCTCTTAACAGGGGGTTTCGCCAAGAGACCCAGTACTTC.

The gene calls are TRBV2 and TRBJ1-1; tentatively, D is TRBD1 (6 bases). The V end was cut by 6 bases, the J end by 10 bases, with 15 bases between. The CDR3 is made up of 12 amino acids. The germline CDR1 and CDR2 sequences are SNHLY and FYNNEI. CDR3 bases: TGTGCCAGCAGGGGGGGCGGACGGGGAGCTTTCTTT. Residues: CASRGGGRGAFF.

In its sample, this clonotype was seen a few times. The J gene is TRBJ2-1, the V gene TRBV9, with D uncertain. The germline V gene encodes CDR1 SGDLS and CDR2 YYNGEE. There are 13 residues in the CDR3. Trimming shortened V by 3 bases and J by 5 bases, and 9 bases separated the two germline ends. CDR3 sequence reads: CASSEENNNEQFF. In DNA, the CDR3 is TGTGCCAGCAGCGAAGAGAATAACAATGAGCAGTTCTTC.

CDR3 in amino acids: CASSLTGESSYNEQFF. CDR3 DNA sequence: TGTGCCAGCAGTTTAACAGGCGAGAGCTCCTACAATGAGCAGTTCTTC. The chain carries TRBV28 and TRBJ2-1; weak D call: TRBD1 (5 bases). Trimming took off 2 bases at V and 0 bases at J, with 11 bases between the two ends. In germline, CDR1 is MDHEN, CDR2 SYDVKM. This CDR3 has 16 amino acids.

The chain couples TRBV6-5 to TRBJ2-1, with 8 bases that match TRBD2. CDR3 size: 16 residues. The junction had 14 bases not matched to a gene; V was cut back by 10 bases and J by 3 bases. In germline, CDR1 is MNHEY, CDR2 SVGAGI. DNA for the CDR3: TGTGCCACCAAGGGACGAGCGGGGGCCGTCTACAATGAGCAGTTCTTC. Translation gives CATKGRAGAVYNEQFF.

This clonotype was seen repeatedly, ten times or more. The CDR3 nucleotides read TGTGCCATCACCCTTGAAGCGGGAGGGCTCGTGGGCACAGATACGCAGTATTTT. Its translation: CAITLEAGGLVGTDTQYF. The chain uses TRBV10-3 and TRBJ2-3, with 10 bases that match TRBD2. Germline CDR1 and CDR2: ENHRY and SYGVKD. The CDR3 length is 18 residues. The J segment lost 1 base and the V segment lost 7 bases, leaving 14 bases of the junction unmatched.

The genes are TRBV4-1 and TRBJ1-1, with 8 bases that match TRBD1. The V gene end was trimmed by 0 bases and the J gene end by 5 bases; junction bases not matched to a gene: 5. Germline CDR1 reads MGHRA; CDR2 reads YSYEKL. The CDR3 extends over 15 amino acids. The CDR3 DNA is TGCGCCAGCAGCCAAGATGGCAGGGGGCGTACTGAAGCTTTCTTT. This encodes CASSQDGRGRTEAFF.

This clonotype was seen only a few times. The chain recombines TRBV7-2 with TRBJ2-3; D is uncertain. The V gene's germline CDR1 is SGHTA and CDR2 FQGNSA. The V end was cut by 4 bases, the J end by 10 bases, with 12 bases between. This CDR3 comprises 12 residues. Here the CDR3 reads CASSSGAGPQYF. The CDR3 DNA follows: TGTGCCAGCAGCTCAGGCGCCGGGCCGCAGTATTTT.

The chain is built from TRBV24-1 and TRBJ2-5; D possibly corresponds to TRBD2 (5 bases). CDR3 length: 13 residues. V was shortened by 0 bases and J by 5 bases, with 6 bases between the two germline ends. Germline CDR1 KGHDR, CDR2 SFDVKD. In DNA form, the CDR3 reads TGTGCCACCAGTGATTTGAGAGGGGAGACCCAGTACTTC. Amino acids: CATSDLRGETQYF.

The rearrangement links TRBV9 to TRBJ2-4; 8 bases agree with TRBD2. Trimming removed 0 bases from V and 13 bases from J; junction bases left unmatched: 12. Germline values: CDR1 SGDLS, CDR2 YYNGEE. The CDR3 totals 15 residues. In DNA, the CDR3 is TGTGCCAGCAGCGTAGATAGCGGGACGACTTACGTGCAGTACTTC. Translated, it gives CASSVDSGTTYVQYF.

V gene TRBV7-9 combines with J gene TRBJ1-2; the D is unclear. V was pared by 7 bases and J by 3 bases, with 18 bases between. The germline gives CDR1 SEHNR, CDR2 FQNEAQ (reference sequence). The CDR3 length is 15 residues. The CDR3 coding sequence is TGTGCCAGCATCGATGGGGAGGGTTCCCACTATGGCTACACCTTC. It is translated as CASIDGEGSHYGYTF.

Note on this clonotype: A read error may account for a junction end that differs from germline. The chain combines TRBV5-1 with TRBJ1-5; the D is unclear. Germline CDR1 reads SGHRS; CDR2 reads YFSETQ. The CDR3 is 13 residues long. The CDR3: CASSLALNQPQHF. CDR3 in DNA: TGTGCCAGCAGTTTAGCTCTAAATCAGCCCCAGCATTTT.

The genes are TRBV4-1 and TRBJ2-3; tentatively, D is TRBD1 or TRBD2 (5 bases each). V lost 2 bases and J 0 bases, leaving 12 bases between the germline ends. This CDR3 region has 16 residues. Germline loops: CDR1 MGHRA, CDR2 YSYEKL. CDR3: CASSQIRDGSTDTQYF. CDR3 nucleotide sequence: TGCGCCAGCAGCCAAATACGGGACGGGAGCACAGATACGCAGTATTTT.

This clonotype was seen ten or more times. The V and J genes are TRBV11-2 and TRBJ2-7; possible D gene TRBD1, 6 bases. Germline CDR1 SGHAT, CDR2 FQNNGV. V lost 5 bases and J lost 7, with 15 bases in between. There are 13 residues in the CDR3. In DNA, the CDR3 is TGTGCCAGCAGCCCCGGGACAACCGTGGAGCAGTACTTC. It specifies CASSPGTTVEQYF.

This clonotype was detected a few times. This chain uses TRBV5-5 with TRBJ1-1; tentatively, D is TRBD1 (6 bases). With 0 bases removed from V and 9 bases from J, the gap between germline ends came to 12 bases. The CDR3 runs 13 residues. The V gene's germline CDR1 is SGHKS and CDR2 YYEKEE (reference sequence). This CDR3 reads CASSLDPRGKAFF. The CDR3 DNA follows: TGTGCCAGCAGCTTGGATCCCAGGGGAAAAGCTTTCTTT.

This clonotype was counted at least ten times. The rearrangement uses TRBV4-3 and TRBJ2-7, with 10 bases matching TRBD2. V shed 0 bases and J 4 bases; nucleotides not matched to a gene: 0. From germline, CDR1 is LGHNA and CDR2 YSLEER. The CDR3 is 14 amino acids. This chain's CDR3 is CASSQEGLAYEQYF. CDR3 sequence (DNA): TGCGCCAGCAGCCAAGAGGGACTAGCGTACGAGCAGTACTTC.

The table lists this clonotype with a few counts. The V call is TRBV2, the J call TRBJ2-1; D call uncertain. There are 10 residues in the CDR3. The V and J ends lost 9 bases and 5 bases respectively, with 5 bases between them. CDR1 and CDR2 from the germline V gene are SNHLY and FYNNEI. CDR3 nucleotide sequence: TGTGCCAGTAACAACAATGAGCAGTTCTTC. Residues: CASNNNEQFF.

This clonotype was seen a few times. The chain combines TRBV7-8 with TRBJ1-4; a possible D gene is TRBD1 (5 bases). From germline, CDR1 is SGHVS and CDR2 FQNEAQ. The V end lost 4 bases, the J end lost 3 bases, and 12 bases lay between the germline ends. The CDR3 is 15 amino acids. The CDR3 DNA reads as TGTGCCAGCAGCTCCAGGGAGGGGCCTAATGAAAAACTGTTTTTT. This translates into CASSSREGPNEKLFF.